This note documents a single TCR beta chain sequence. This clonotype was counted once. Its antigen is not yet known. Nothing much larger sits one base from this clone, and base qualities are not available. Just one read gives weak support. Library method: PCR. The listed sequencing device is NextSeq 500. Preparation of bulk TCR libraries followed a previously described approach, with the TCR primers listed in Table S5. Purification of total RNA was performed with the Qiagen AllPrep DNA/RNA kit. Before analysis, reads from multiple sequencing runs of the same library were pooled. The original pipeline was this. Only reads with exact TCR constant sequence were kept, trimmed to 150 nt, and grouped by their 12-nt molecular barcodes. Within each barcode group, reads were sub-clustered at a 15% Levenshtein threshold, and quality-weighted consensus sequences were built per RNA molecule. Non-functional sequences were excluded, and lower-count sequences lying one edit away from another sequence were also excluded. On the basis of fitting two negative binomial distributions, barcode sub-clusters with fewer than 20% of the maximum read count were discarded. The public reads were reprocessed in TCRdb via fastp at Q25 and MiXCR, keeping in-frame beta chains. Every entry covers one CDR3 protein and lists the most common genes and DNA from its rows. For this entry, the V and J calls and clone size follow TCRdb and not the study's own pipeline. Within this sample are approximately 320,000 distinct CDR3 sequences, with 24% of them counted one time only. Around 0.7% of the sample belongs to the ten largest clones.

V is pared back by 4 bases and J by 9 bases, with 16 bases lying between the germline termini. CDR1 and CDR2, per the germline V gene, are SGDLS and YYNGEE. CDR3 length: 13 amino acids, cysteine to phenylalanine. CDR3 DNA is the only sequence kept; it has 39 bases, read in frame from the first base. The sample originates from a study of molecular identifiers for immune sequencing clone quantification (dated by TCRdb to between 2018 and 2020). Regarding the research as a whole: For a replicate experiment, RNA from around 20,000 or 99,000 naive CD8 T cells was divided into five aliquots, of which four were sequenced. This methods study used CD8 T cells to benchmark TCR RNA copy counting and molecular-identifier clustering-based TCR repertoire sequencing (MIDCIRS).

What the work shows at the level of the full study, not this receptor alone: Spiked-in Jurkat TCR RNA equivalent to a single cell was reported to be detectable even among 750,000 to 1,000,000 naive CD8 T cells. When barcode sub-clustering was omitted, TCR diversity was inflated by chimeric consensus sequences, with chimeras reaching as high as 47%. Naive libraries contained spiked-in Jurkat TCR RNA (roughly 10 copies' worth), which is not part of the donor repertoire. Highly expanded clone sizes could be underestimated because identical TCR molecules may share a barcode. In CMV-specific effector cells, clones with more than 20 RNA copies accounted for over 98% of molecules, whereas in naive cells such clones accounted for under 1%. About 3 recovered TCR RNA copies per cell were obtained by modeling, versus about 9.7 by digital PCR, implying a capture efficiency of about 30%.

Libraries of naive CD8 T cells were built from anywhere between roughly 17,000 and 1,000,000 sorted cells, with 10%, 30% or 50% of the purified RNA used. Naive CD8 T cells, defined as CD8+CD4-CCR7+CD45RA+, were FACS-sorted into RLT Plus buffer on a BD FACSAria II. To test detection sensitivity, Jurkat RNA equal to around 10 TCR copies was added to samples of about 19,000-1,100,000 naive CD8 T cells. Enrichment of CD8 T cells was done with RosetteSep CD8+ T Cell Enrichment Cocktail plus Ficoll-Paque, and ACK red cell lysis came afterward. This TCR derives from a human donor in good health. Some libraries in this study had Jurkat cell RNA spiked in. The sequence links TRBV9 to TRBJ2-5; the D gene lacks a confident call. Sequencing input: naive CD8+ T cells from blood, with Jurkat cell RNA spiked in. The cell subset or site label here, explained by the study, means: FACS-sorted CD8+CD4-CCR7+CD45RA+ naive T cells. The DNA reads TGTGCCAGCAGCCCCACAGTGAGTGAGCCCCAGTACTTC. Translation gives CASSPTVSEPQYF.